This TCR beta chain was found in a study of shared clonotypes between healthy human individuals. Background on the study: Per-donor plates numbered three CD4 naive, three CD4 memory, two CD8 naive and one CD8 memory.

Unmatched junction bases numbered 6, after V lost 5 bases and J lost 5 bases. The germline gives CDR1 LGHNA, CDR2 YSLEER. This CDR3 contains 16 residues. TCRdb's copy holds only in-frame clones and misses some; the assay was immunoSEQ multiplex PCR. Of roughly 2.1 million clones listed, approximately 94% are singletons. Study-wide results and limits: The represented genetic and exposure-history diversity was limited by the small number of donors. It was anticipated that sequencing depth would influence how many clonotypes donors shared.

As concerns this clone: Its antigen remains unknown.

Naive CD8 cells, CD45RO-negative and positively selected for CCR7, excluded terminally differentiated effector memory CD45RA+ cells. The study drew all its donors from Caucasian adults living in Nashville, Tennessee. This TCR derives from a man between 18 and 29 years old in good health. Some clones in this sample may be carry-over from other donors' samples. The chain couples TRBV4-3 to TRBJ2-1, with 13 bases fitting TRBD2. Sequenced sample: naive CD8+ T cells from PBMCs. CDR3 residues: CASSAGLAGPNNEQFF. CDR3 DNA sequence: TGCGCCAGCAGCGCGGGACTAGCGGGGCCCAACAATGAGCAGTTCTTC.